This section outlines one TCR beta chain sequence together with its context. This clone has more than one count but fewer than ten. Its binding antigen is unknown. No much larger clone is present one base from it, and per-base qualities are unavailable. The CDR1 and CDR2 encoded by the germline V gene are ENHRY and SYGVKD. Counted from cysteine to phenylalanine, this CDR3 has 13 amino acids. CDR3 DNA only is kept here, 39 bases in frame from base 1. Trimming at the junction amounts to 2 bases on V and 2 bases on J, and the germline ends lie 1 base apart. These data come from a study of CD8+ T cells in alopecia areata (dated 2018 in TCRdb). In the study overall: The treated patients, all with moderate-to-severe alopecia areata, were enrolled in an open-label pilot trial of oral tofacitinib given at 5 to 10 mg twice daily. Scalp clonality was compared across normal scalp (n=4), patchy alopecia areata scalp (n=8), and alopecia totalis/universalis scalp (n=8). For the treated patients, the SALT score, which quantifies what percentage of scalp surface area is affected, served as the measure of disease severity. The study used high-throughput TCRbeta sequencing to examine T cell clonal expansion in alopecia areata, in both the C3H/HeJ mouse model and human patients. TCRbeta CDR3 regions were amplified by immunoSEQ multiplex PCR using 35 Vbeta forward and 13 Jbeta reverse primers. Patients on tofacitinib were biopsied at baseline and after 4 and 24 weeks of treatment, and several of the patients also had a later scalp biopsy. RNA was extracted with the PAXgene miRNA kit for fixed scalp, the miRNeasy kit for PBMCs, and the RNeasy kit for mouse skin. Tofacitinib was administered for 6 to 18 months, and 6 months of follow-up off drug were then conducted to assess delayed response and recurrence. In humans, TCRbeta sequencing was performed on scalp tissue and on sorted CD4+ and CD8+ peripheral blood T cells from healthy controls and from patients with patchy or totalis/universalis alopecia areata. What the study reported, not specific to this receptor: Because the treated cohort was small and included a single nonresponder, larger studies are needed to assess links between baseline CD8+ expansion and response. Higher clonality and more expanded CD8+ clones were observed in lesional scalp than in normal scalp, particularly in alopecia totalis/universalis, a finding suggestive of antigenic drive. Many expanded lesional clones were found to persist in scalp and blood during tofacitinib treatment, and relapse after treatment cessation may be partly explained by this persistence. Shared TCR sequences between patients were less evident than in mice, which may be partly attributable to HLA diversity in the patient population. Scalp clonality and the number of expanded CD8+ clones among the top 100 scalp clones were significantly decreased by tofacitinib. Unlike mouse skin, where gammadelta T cells dominate, normal human skin contains resident alphabeta T cells that get sequenced too, which complicates analysis of the scalp TCR repertoire.

The time point label, as the study defines it: about 25 weeks on oral tofacitinib. In the paper's terms, the treatment or condition label means: oral pan-JAK inhibitor, 5-10 mg twice daily. Lesional scalp punch biopsies and peripheral blood were obtained from alopecia areata patients. PBMCs were separated by density centrifugation and stained for CD3, CD4 and CD8, after which CD4+ and CD8+ T cells were sorted on a FACSAria. The method was the immunoSEQ multiplex PCR assay. For TCR sequencing, RNA was extracted from every sample and reverse transcribed into cDNA to serve as template. SuperScript III was used to make first-strand cDNA, primed with a 2:1 mix of oligo-dT and random hexamers. A synthetic immune receptor repertoire was used to assess amplification bias, and residual bias was removed computationally. Per the authors' processing: Raw reads were preprocessed to remove errors, and CDR3 was defined by IMGT conventions from the conserved cysteine to phenylalanine. Clonality was calculated as 1 minus Shannon entropy normalized by log2 of the number of productive unique TCRs. CD4 or CD8 identity of scalp clones was inferred by cross-referencing scalp TCRbeta sequences with sorted blood CD4 and CD8 repertoires. Sourced from immuneACCESS, this table was stored by TCRdb with only in-frame sequences that have V and J called. A share of the clones is absent; for the studies checked, an unresolved V gene accounts for under half, and the remainder has no known explanation. That table furnishes V, J and clone size, whereas the DNA furnished D and trimming. This sample lists roughly 200,000 clones; 58% were detected once. Around 12% of the sample lies in the top ten.

This TCR was sampled from a human donor with alopecia areata. Sequencing used CD8+ T cells sorted from blood, obtained at week 24, from a patient treated with tofacitinib. Recombination linked TRBV10-3 to TRBJ2-6, with no D gene named confidently. The DNA sequence is as follows: TGTGCCATCAGTGAGCCTGGGGCCAACGTCCTGACTTTC. It translates as CAISEPGANVLTF.